This TCR beta chain was obtained from a study of T-cell reconstitution after alpha-beta-depleted transplantation in children. Broader study findings: One year after transplant, T-cell counts and diversity came mostly from newly produced T cells. Several hundred expanded graft clones reportedly gave rise to the alpha-beta T cells present about two months after transplant. Where some patients showed high TCRbeta diversity at day 60, it came from recipient T cells and thymic progenitors that had survived.

Unique molecular identifiers were incorporated during preparation of the TCRbeta library. TCRdb re-analysed the PCR reads in MiXCR, keeping a single row per CDR3 protein. Among hundreds of thousands of distinct CDR3 sequences listed, roughly 15% were seen once. This clonotype has only a few counts. What it binds is unknown. Trimming took off 2 bases at V and 0 bases at J, with 25 bases between the two ends. The CDR3 has 21 amino acids. The germline CDR1 and CDR2 sequences are MNHNS and SASEGT. The starting material was PBMCs, mostly from graft donor cells, obtained 360 days after TCRalphabeta/CD19-depleted stem cell transplant. This receptor was obtained from a male patient younger than 18 who had a stem cell transplant for acute lymphoblastic leukemia, so the T cells may come from the graft donor. V gene TRBV6-1 combines with J gene TRBJ1-4; D ambiguous. The CDR3 loop is CASSEYLAGGPGWATNEKLFF. For the CDR3, the DNA is TGTGCCAGCAGTGAATATCTCGCGGGTGGACCCGGATGGGCAACTAATGAAAAACTGTTTTTT.